This TCR beta chain was recovered during a study of B cell selection in AIRE deficiency. General study findings and limits: Shared Treg sequences had shorter CDR3s, biased toward rearrangements with few non-templated insertions.

Regulatory T cells were sorted as CD4+CD25hiCD127low/negative. Healthy unrelated donors supplied the control samples. Germline V lookup: CDR1 SGHTA, CDR2 FQGNSA. The ends were cut back, 7 bases at V and 1 base at J, with 8 bases in the middle. This CDR3 has 13 amino acids. To note about this clone: Antigen specificity is unknown.

Sequencing was performed with immunoSEQ multiplex PCR; in TCRdb, only in-frame clones are kept and a portion is missing. The repertoire holds tens of thousands of clones, with 80% to 95% as singletons. This TCR came from a human donor in good health. The chain combines TRBV7-2 with TRBJ2-1; D uncertain. Specimen: CD4+CD25+ Tregs sorted from PBMCs. CDR3 region: CASTTRSYNEQFF. CDR3 DNA: TGTGCCAGCACGACGCGGTCCTACAATGAGCAGTTCTTC.